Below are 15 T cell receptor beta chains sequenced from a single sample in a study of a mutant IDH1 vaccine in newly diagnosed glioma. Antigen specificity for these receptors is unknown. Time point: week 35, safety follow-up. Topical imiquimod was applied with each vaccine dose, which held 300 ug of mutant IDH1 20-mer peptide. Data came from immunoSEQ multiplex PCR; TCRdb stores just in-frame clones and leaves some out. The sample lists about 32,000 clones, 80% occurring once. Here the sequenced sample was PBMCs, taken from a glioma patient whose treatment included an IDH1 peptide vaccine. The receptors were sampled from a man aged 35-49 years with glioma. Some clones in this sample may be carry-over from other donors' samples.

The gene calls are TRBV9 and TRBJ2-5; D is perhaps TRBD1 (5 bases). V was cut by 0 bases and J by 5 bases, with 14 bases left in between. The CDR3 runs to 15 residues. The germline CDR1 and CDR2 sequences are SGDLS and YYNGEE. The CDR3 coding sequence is TGTGCCAGCAGCGTAGGGGGATCTTCAGGGGAGACCCAGTACTTC. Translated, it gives CASSVGGSSGETQYF.

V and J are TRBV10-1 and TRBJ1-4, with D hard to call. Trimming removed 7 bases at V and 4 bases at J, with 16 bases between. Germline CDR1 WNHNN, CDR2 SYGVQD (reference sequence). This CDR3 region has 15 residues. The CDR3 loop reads CASTAPGLNNEKLFF. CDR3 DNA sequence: TGCGCCAGCACCGCACCCGGGCTGAATAATGAAAAACTGTTTTTT.

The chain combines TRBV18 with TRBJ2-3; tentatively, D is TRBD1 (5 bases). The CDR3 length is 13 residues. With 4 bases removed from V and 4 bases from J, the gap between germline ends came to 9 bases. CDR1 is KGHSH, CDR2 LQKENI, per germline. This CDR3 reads CASSLEGADTQYF. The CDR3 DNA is TGTGCCAGCTCACTTGAAGGGGCAGATACGCAGTATTTT.

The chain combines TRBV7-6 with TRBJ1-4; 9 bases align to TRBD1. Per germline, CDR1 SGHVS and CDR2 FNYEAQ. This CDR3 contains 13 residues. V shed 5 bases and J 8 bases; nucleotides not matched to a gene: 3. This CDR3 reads CASSPTGGEKLFF. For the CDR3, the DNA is TGTGCCAGCAGCCCTACAGGGGGCGAAAAACTGTTTTTT.

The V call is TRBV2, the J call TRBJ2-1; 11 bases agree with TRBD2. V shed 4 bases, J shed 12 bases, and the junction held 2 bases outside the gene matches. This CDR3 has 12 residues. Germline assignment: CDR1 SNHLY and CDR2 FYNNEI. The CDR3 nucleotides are TGTGCCAGCAGTGTAGCGGGGGGGGTGCAGTTCTTC. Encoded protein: CASSVAGGVQFF.

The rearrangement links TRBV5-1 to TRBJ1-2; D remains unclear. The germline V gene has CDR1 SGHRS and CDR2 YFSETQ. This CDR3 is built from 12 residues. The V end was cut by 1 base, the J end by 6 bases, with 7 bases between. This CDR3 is CASSLNTDGYTF. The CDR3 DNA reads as TGCGCCAGCAGCTTGAACACCGATGGCTACACCTTC.

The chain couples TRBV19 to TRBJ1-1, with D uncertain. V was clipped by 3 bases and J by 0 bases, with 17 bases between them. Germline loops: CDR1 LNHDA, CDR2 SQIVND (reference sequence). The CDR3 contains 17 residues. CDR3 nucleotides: TGTGCCAGTAGTATTTTGTCAGCTTCACTTCTGAACACTGAAGCTTTCTTT. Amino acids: CASSILSASLLNTEAFF.

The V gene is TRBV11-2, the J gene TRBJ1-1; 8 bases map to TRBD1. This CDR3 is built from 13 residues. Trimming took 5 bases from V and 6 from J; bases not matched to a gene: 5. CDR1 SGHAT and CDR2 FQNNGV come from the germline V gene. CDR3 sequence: CASSGQGSSEAFF. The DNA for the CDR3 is TGTGCCAGCAGCGGACAGGGATCATCTGAAGCTTTCTTT.

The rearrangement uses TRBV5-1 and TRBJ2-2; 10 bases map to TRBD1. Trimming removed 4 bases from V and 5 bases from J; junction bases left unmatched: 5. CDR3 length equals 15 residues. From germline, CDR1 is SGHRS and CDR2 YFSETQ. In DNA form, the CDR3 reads TGCGCCAGCAGCGTGACAGGGGGCGCAACCGGGGAGCTGTTTTTT. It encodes CASSVTGGATGELFF. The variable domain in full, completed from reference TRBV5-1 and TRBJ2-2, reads KAGVTQTPRYLIKTRGQQVTLSCSPISGHRSVSWYQQTPGQGLQFLFEYFSETQRNKGNFPGRFSGRQFSNSRSEMNVSTLELGDSALYLCASSVTGGATGELFFGEGSRLTVL.

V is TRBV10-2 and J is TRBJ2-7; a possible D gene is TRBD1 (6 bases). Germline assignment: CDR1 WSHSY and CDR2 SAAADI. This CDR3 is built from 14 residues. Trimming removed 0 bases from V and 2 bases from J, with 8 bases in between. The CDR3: CASSESWGPYEQYF. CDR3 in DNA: TGCGCCAGCAGTGAGTCGTGGGGGCCCTACGAGCAGTACTTC.

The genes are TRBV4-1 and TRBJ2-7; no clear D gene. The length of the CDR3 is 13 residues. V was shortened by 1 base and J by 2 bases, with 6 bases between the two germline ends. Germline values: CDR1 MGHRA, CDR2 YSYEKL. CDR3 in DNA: TGCGCCAGCAGCCAAGGCTCAGCCTACGAGCAGTACTTC. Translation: CASSQGSAYEQYF.

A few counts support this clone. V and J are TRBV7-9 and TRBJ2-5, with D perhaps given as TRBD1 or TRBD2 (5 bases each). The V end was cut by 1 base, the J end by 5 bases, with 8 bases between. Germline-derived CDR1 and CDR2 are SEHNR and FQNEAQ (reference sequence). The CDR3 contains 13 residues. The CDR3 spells CASSLVGAETQYF. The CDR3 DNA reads TGTGCCAGCAGCTTAGTCGGGGCTGAGACCCAGTACTTC.

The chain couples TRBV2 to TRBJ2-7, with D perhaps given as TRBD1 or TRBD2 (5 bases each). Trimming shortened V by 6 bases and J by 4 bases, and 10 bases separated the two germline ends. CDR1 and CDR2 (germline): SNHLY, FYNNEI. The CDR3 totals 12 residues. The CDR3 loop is CASSGTGYEQYF. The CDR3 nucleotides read TGTGCCAGCAGCGGGACGGGTTACGAGCAGTACTTC. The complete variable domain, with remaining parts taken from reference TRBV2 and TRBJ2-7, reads EPEVTQTPSHQVTQMGQEVILRCVPISNHLYFYWYRQILGQKVEFLVSFYNNEISEKSEIFDDQFSVERPDGSNFTLKIRSTKLEDSAMYFCASSGTGYEQYFGPGTRLTVT.

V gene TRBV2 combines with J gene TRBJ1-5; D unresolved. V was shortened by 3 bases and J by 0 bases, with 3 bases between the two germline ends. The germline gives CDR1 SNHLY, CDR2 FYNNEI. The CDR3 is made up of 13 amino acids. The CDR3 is CASSDLSNQPQHF. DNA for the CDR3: TGTGCCAGCAGTGATCTTAGCAATCAGCCCCAGCATTTT.

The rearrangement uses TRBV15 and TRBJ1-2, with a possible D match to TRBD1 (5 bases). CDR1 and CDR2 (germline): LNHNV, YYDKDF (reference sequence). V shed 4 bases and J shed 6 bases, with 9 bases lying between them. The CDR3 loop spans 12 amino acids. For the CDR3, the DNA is TGTGCCACCAGCATTACAGGACATGGCTACACCTTC. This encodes CATSITGHGYTF.